The 16 T cell receptor beta chains presented below share a single source sample, sequenced in a study of molecular identifiers for immune sequencing clone quantification (dated 2018 in TCRdb). The library was prepared using PCR. The data were produced on an Illumina HiSeq 4000. TCRdb took the public reads, trimmed them with fastp at Q25, ran MiXCR for clone calling and kept in-frame beta chains. Identical CDR3 protein sequences are pooled into one entry, listed with their most common genes and DNA. The sample has 55,000 to 75,000 distinct CDR3 sequences on record, around 20% of them singletons. The biggest ten clones account for roughly 1.4% of the sample. Sequences were obtained from naive CD8+ T cells from blood, with Jurkat cell RNA spiked in. The sample's cell subset or site label, in plain terms: FACS-sorted CD8+CD4-CCR7+CD45RA+ naive T cells. The receptor set was obtained from a human donor in good health. Some libraries in this study had Jurkat cell RNA spiked in.

This clonotype was seen ten or more times. This chain links TRBV28 with TRBJ2-2; no reliable D call. Germline loops: CDR1 MDHEN, CDR2 SYDVKM. The CDR3 is 13 amino acids. Trimming shortened V by 10 bases and J by 9 bases, and 18 bases separated the two germline ends. CDR3 nucleotide sequence: TGTGCCACTTCGGAAGTAGGTTGGTGGGAGCTGTTTTTT. It is translated as CATSEVGWWELFF.

This clonotype was seen many times. CDR3 coding DNA: TGTGCCAGCAGTCGGGTAGCGGGGCCTTCCTACGAGCAGTACTTC. As protein: CASSRVAGPSYEQYF. The rearrangement joins TRBV28 to TRBJ2-7; 8 bases map to TRBD2. With V trimmed by 5 bases and J by 1 base, 7 bases remained unmatched. This CDR3 has 15 residues. The V gene's germline CDR1 is MDHEN and CDR2 SYDVKM.

This clonotype has more than one count but fewer than ten. The chain couples TRBV20-1 to TRBJ2-7; no clear D. The CDR3 is 14 residues long. V gave up 3 bases and J gave up 6 bases, with 18 bases separating them. The germline gives CDR1 DFQATT, CDR2 SNEGSKA (reference sequence). The CDR3 region is CSASFIPVSTEQYF. The CDR3 region has the DNA TGCAGTGCTAGCTTTATACCAGTATCTACCGAGCAGTACTTC.

This clonotype was counted at least ten times. V and J are TRBV12-5 and TRBJ2-1; possible D gene TRBD2, 5 bases. Germline V gene sequence: CDR1 LGHNT, CDR2 FRNRAP. V was pared by 2 bases and J by 7 bases, with 6 bases between. This CDR3 has 12 residues. This CDR3 is CASGLSGNEQFF. The CDR3 nucleotides are TGTGCTAGTGGTTTGTCGGGGAATGAGCAGTTCTTC.

This clonotype was counted many times. For the CDR3, the DNA is TGTGCCAGCAGCAACGACTGGGTATGGGCTTTCTTT. It is translated as CASSNDWVWAFF. This chain uses TRBV7-9 with TRBJ1-1, with D uncertain. This CDR3 is built from 12 residues. V was clipped by 5 bases and J by 11 bases, with 15 bases between them. Germline V lookup: CDR1 SEHNR, CDR2 FQNEAQ (reference sequence).

Ten or more counts support this clonotype. The chain joins TRBV7-9 to TRBJ2-1; D may be TRBD1 (5 bases). CDR1 and CDR2 (germline): SEHNR, FQNEAQ (reference sequence). V was trimmed by 6 bases and J by 4 bases, leaving 10 bases between them. The length of the CDR3 is 13 residues. CDR3 residues: CASRRDRYNEQFF. The CDR3 region has the DNA TGTGCCAGCAGACGAGACAGATACAATGAGCAGTTCTTC.

This clonotype has at least ten counts. The chain links TRBV5-1 to TRBJ2-1; the match to TRBD2 covers 16 bases. V lost 0 bases to trimming and J lost 0 bases; unmatched junction nucleotides: 3. Germline CDR1 SGHRS, CDR2 YFSETQ. This CDR3 region has 19 residues. The CDR3 reads CASSLEGLAGGSSYNEQFF. DNA of the CDR3: TGCGCCAGCAGCTTGGAGGGACTAGCGGGAGGGAGCTCCTACAATGAGCAGTTCTTC.

This clonotype was seen at least ten times. The chain employs TRBV13 and TRBJ1-4; 7 nucleotides agree with TRBD1. CDR3 length: 14 amino acids. J was trimmed by 8 bases and V by 5 bases; bases with no gene match: 8. Per the germline V gene, CDR1 is PRHDT and CDR2 is FYEKMQ (reference sequence). The CDR3 reads CASSDGTASEKLFF. The DNA for the CDR3 is TGTGCCAGCAGCGATGGGACAGCCAGCGAAAAACTGTTTTTT.

Many counts were recorded for this clonotype. The chain is built from TRBV6-1 and TRBJ2-1; D unresolved. CDR3 length: 14 residues. Looked up from germline, CDR1 is MNHNS and CDR2 is SASEGT. V dropped 6 bases and J dropped 8 bases, with 17 bases sitting between them. Written as DNA, the CDR3 is TGTGCCAGCAGAGTCTTAGGAGATTCGTATGAGCAGTTCTTC. This gives the protein CASRVLGDSYEQFF.

This clonotype appeared many times. This chain joins TRBV27 and TRBJ2-3; maybe TRBD1 (5 bases). Germline CDR1 and CDR2: MNHEY and SMNVEV (reference sequence). Trimming left V 0 bases short and J 0 bases short, with 7 bases between. The CDR3 runs 15 residues. CDR3 nucleotides: TGTGCCAGCAGTTTATCGCAGGGTAGCACAGATACGCAGTATTTT. Translation: CASSLSQGSTDTQYF.

This clonotype came up many times. The rearrangement uses TRBV27 and TRBJ1-2; D remains unclear. This CDR3 is 14 amino acids long. V was shortened by 6 bases and J by 0 bases, with 11 bases between the two germline ends. CDR1 is MNHEY, CDR2 SMNVEV, per germline (reference sequence). CDR3 protein: CASRKVQTNYGYTF. The CDR3 DNA follows: TGTGCCAGCAGAAAGGTCCAGACTAACTATGGCTACACCTTC.

Details on this clonotype: This may stem from a read error, because a much larger clone lies one nucleotide away. The final CDR3 position lacks the conserved phenylalanine or tryptophan, pointing to a likely read error. This chain connects TRBV7-6 to TRBJ1-1; 9 bases align to TRBD1. The ends lost 1 base at V and 6 bases at J; junction bases unmatched: 6. Germline V gene data show CDR1 as SGHVS and CDR2 as FNYEAQ. The CDR3 is made up of 15 amino acids. CDR3 in amino acids: CASSLVGTGHSEAFS. The DNA for the CDR3 is TGTGCCAGCAGCTTAGTAGGGACAGGGCATTCTGAAGCTTTCTCT.

This clonotype was seen only a few times. The chain has TRBV12-3 or TRBV12-4 and TRBJ1-1; 8 nucleotides match TRBD1. This CDR3 spans 15 amino acids. V dropped 4 bases and J dropped 1; count of bases not matched to a gene: 5. The CDR3 reads CASSSRQGPNTEAFF. The CDR3 nucleotides are TGTGCCAGCAGTTCACGACAGGGGCCGAACACTGAAGCTTTCTTT.

This clonotype was observed many times. This chain joins TRBV4-1 and TRBJ1-1, with D unclear. Trimming left V 4 bases short and J 6 bases short, with 12 bases between. Germline assignment: CDR1 MGHRA and CDR2 YSYEKL. There are 13 residues in the CDR3. The CDR3 loop reads CASSPILNPEAFF. As DNA, the CDR3 is TGCGCCAGCAGCCCGATCTTAAACCCTGAAGCTTTCTTT.

The chain joins TRBV7-9 to TRBJ2-7; D is uncertain. Per the germline V gene, CDR1 is SEHNR and CDR2 is FQNEAQ (reference sequence). V was pared by 4 bases and J by 3 bases, with 16 bases between. The length of the CDR3 is 15 residues. The DNA for the CDR3 is TGTGCCAGCAGCTCATCAAATACCCGTAGCTACGAGCAGTACTTC. As protein: CASSSSNTRSYEQYF. The full variable domain, its missing parts supplied by reference TRBV7-9 and TRBJ2-7, is DTGVSQNPRHKITKRGQNVTFRCDPISEHNRLYWYRQTLGQGPEFLTYFQNEAQLEKSRLLSDRFSAERPKGSFSTLEIQRTEQGDSAMYLCASSSSNTRSYEQYFGPGTRLTVT.

This clonotype has at least ten counts. The chain is built from TRBV29-1 and TRBJ2-7; 8 bases agree with TRBD1. Trimming cost V 7 bases and J 3 bases; bases outside gene matches: 8. CDR1 is SQVTM, CDR2 ANQGSEA, per germline. The CDR3 consists of 13 residues. This CDR3 is CSASSGTGYEQYF. CDR3 DNA: TGCAGCGCCTCGTCCGGGACAGGCTACGAGCAGTACTTC.